The 9 T cell receptor beta chains below were found in one sample sequenced in a study of T cells in Graves' hyperthyroidism and ophthalmopathy. From RNA transcripts, TCR beta CDR3 regions were amplified. HTBI primers were employed in a first-round RT-PCR of the TCR CDR3. TCRdb re-called the multiplex PCR reads through MiXCR, storing one row per CDR3 protein. The sample lists 280,000 or so distinct CDR3 sequences, less than 30% seen once, with more than 25% in the top ten. The source material was blood. The receptors derive from a man aged 35 to 55 with Graves' hyperthyroidism that later progressed to Graves' ophthalmopathy.

This clonotype was observed at least ten times. The genes are TRBV10-2 and TRBJ1-1, with 7 nucleotides matching TRBD1. Germline-derived CDR1 and CDR2 are WSHSY and SAAADI. The V gene end was trimmed by 5 bases and the J gene end by 11 bases; junction bases not matched to a gene: 8. The CDR3 runs 12 residues. The chain's CDR3 is CASSNDRVPAFF. CDR3 bases: TGCGCCAGCAGTAACGACAGGGTGCCCGCTTTCTTT.

There are many counts of this clonotype. The rearrangement joins TRBV5-5 to TRBJ1-1; D might be TRBD1 (5 bases). CDR3 length: 18 residues. V shed 6 bases and J shed 4 bases, with 28 bases lying between them. Germline V CDR1 and CDR2: SGHKS, YYEKEE (reference sequence). The CDR3 DNA reads as TGTGCCAGCACACGACAGTCGATGGGACCAACAGTGGGCACTGAAGCTTTCTTT. It translates to CASTRQSMGPTVGTEAFF.

This clonotype occurred a few times. The chain joins TRBV3-1 to TRBJ2-7; TRBD2 agrees at 10 bases. The better agreement between TRBJ2-1 and the DNA end casts doubt on the J call. CDR3 size: 14 residues. Germline lookup yields CDR1 LGHDT and CDR2 YNNKEL (reference sequence). The CDR3 DNA is TGTGCCAGCACCCACGGGACTAGCGTGTACGAGCAGTTCTTC. Protein product: CASTHGTSVYEQFF.

Many counts were recorded for this clonotype. The chain employs TRBV7-2 and TRBJ1-5, with D maybe TRBD1 (5 bases). Germline-derived CDR1 and CDR2 are SGHTA and FQGNSA. Trimming left V 3 bases short and J 4 bases short, with 13 bases between. This CDR3 comprises 15 residues. The CDR3 DNA follows: TGTGCCAGCAGCTTGGAAGCAGGGAGGAATCAGCCCCAGCATTTT. It yields the protein CASSLEAGRNQPQHF. Full variable domain (outside the CDR3, taken from reference TRBV7-2 and TRBJ1-5): GAGVSQSPSNKVTEKGKDVELRCDPISGHTALYWYRQSLGQGLEFLIYFQGNSAPDKSGLPSDRFSAERTGGSVSTLTIQRTQQEDSAVYLCASSLEAGRNQPQHFGDGTRLSIL.

Many counts were recorded for this clonotype. This rearrangement joins TRBV30 to TRBJ2-6, with D possibly matching TRBD2 (6 bases). V was pared by 2 bases and J by 0 bases, with 17 bases between. Germline CDR1 is GTSNPN and CDR2 is SVGIG (reference sequence). CDR3 size: 18 residues. CDR3 loop: CAWSYSRGFFSGANVLTF. The CDR3 DNA reads TGTGCCTGGAGTTACTCCCGGGGGTTCTTCTCTGGGGCCAACGTCCTGACTTTC.

For the CDR3, the DNA is TGTGCCAGCACGCGAGCGGGGGGCTGGGGGGTCGATGAAGCTTTCTTT. Translated, it gives CASTRAGGWGVDEAFF. The chain employs TRBV6-2 or TRBV6-3 and TRBJ1-1; a weak D match, TRBD1 (6 bases). Trimming cost V 7 bases and J 7 bases, with 25 bases left between them. CDR1 is MNHEY, CDR2 SVGEGT, per germline. The CDR3 is 16 amino acids.

This clonotype was seen repeatedly, ten times or more. The CDR3 region is CASSREGQTYGYTF. In nucleotides, the CDR3 is TGTGCCAGCAGTCGCGAGGGACAGACCTATGGCTACACCTTC. The chain carries TRBV12-3 or TRBV12-4 and TRBJ1-2; 7 bases match TRBD1. The CDR3 consists of 14 residues. J gave up 4 bases and V 5 bases, and 7 bases lay outside the gene matches.

This clonotype has ten or more counts. The genes are TRBV12-3 or TRBV12-4 and TRBJ2-2, with no clear D. The CDR3 is 16 residues long. The germline V and J ends were trimmed by 2 bases and 2 bases, with 12 bases remaining between them. The CDR3 sequence is CASSLSLALNTGELFF. CDR3 bases: TGTGCCAGCAGTTTATCCCTGGCCTTAAACACCGGGGAGCTGTTTTTT.

This clonotype was seen at least ten times. This rearrangement joins TRBV4-1 to TRBJ2-4, with D unclear. V was cut by 0 bases and J by 12 bases, with 9 bases left in between. The CDR3 consists of 12 residues. Germline CDR1 and CDR2: MGHRA and YSYEKL. CDR3 sequence (DNA): TGCGCCAGCAGCCAAGAGTCTCGACCTCAGTACTTC. Translated: CASSQESRPQYF.